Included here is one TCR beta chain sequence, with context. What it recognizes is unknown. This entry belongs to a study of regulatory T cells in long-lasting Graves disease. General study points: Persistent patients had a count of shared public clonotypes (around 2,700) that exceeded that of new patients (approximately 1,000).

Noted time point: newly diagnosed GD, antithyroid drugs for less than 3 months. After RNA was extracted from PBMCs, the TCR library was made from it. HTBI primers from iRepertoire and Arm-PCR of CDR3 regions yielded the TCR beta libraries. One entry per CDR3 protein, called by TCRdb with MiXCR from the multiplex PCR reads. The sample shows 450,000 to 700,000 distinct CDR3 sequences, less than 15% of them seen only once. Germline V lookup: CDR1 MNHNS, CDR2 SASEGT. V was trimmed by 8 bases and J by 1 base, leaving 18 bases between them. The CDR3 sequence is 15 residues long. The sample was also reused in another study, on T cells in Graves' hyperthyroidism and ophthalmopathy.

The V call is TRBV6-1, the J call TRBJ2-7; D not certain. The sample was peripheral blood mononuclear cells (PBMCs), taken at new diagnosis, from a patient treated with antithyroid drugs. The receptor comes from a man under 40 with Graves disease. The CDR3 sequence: CASLLGSSLSYEQYF. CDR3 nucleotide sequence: TGTGCCAGCTTGTTGGGGTCCTCCTTATCCTACGAGCAGTACTTC.